Listed below are T cell receptor beta chains from one sample, sequenced in a study of cytomegalovirus exposure and HLA in healthy donors. Sequenced by immunoSEQ multiplex PCR; TCRdb stores in-frame clones only, minus some. Of some 59,000 clones detected, 82% appear once; the ten largest clones hold roughly 3.2%. The material sequenced was PBMCs. All receptors derive from a woman between 18 and 29 years old in good health and CMV-seronegative. Both conserved end residues are part of each CDR3. A D gene is named only where the DNA matches it firmly.

d_call,v_call,j_call,cdr3_aa
-,TRBV10-3,TRBJ2-2,CAISESTNTGELFF
-,TRBV5-1,TRBJ1-2,CASSLDSYYGYTF
-,TRBV4-2,TRBJ1-2,CASSQDDSHNYGYTF
-,TRBV29-1,TRBJ2-1,CSVVYGFEQFF
-,TRBV7-3,TRBJ1-1,CASSLARVGTEAFF
TRBD2,TRBV27,TRBJ2-7,CASSLAAFGLAGVSYEQYF
-,TRBV27,TRBJ2-1,CASSLPPSGLDNEQFF
-,TRBV6-1,TRBJ1-1,CASSKTGFTEAFF
TRBD1,TRBV11-2,TRBJ1-2,CASSLAGQGGVGYTF
-,TRBV2,TRBJ2-6,CASRGSDPGANGLTF
TRBD1,TRBV4-2,TRBJ1-1,CASSRDRYTEAFF
TRBD2,TRBV18,TRBJ2-7,CASSPMARESEQYF
-,TRBV5-1,TRBJ2-7,CASSLEGRPYEQYF
TRBD1,TRBV28,TRBJ1-2,CASTLIVGTGTPGGYTF
TRBD1,TRBV6-1,TRBJ2-3,CASRAGTGATDTQYF
-,TRBV10-1,TRBJ1-3,CASSTGASGNTIYF
TRBD2,TRBV27,TRBJ2-2,CASTWRERTGELFF
TRBD1,TRBV10-3,TRBJ1-6,CAISESQETGGNSPLHF
TRBD1,TRBV7-9,TRBJ2-5,CASRPPQGAQETQYF
TRBD2,TRBV4-2,TRBJ2-7,CASSQAWTGGPPPYEQYF
-,TRBV7-9,TRBJ2-2,CASSYKAGELFF
TRBD1,TRBV27,TRBJ2-7,CASSRQGLLYEQYF
TRBD1,TRBV11-2,TRBJ1-2,CASSLDRQGEGYTF
TRBD2,TRBV6-9,TRBJ2-7,CASERLAESYEQYF
-,TRBV28,TRBJ1-1,CASTEFDTEAFF
-,TRBV18,TRBJ1-6,CASSIDKGKDLSSYNSPLHF
-,TRBV7-9,TRBJ1-1,CASSLGLDEAFF
TRBD1,TRBV4-2,TRBJ1-2,CASTSMRDRDGYTF
-,TRBV19,TRBJ1-4,CASNLDGEGKLFF
-,TRBV5-1,TRBJ1-2,CASSLGSTSNYGYTF
TRBD2,TRBV18,TRBJ2-5,CASSPSLAGGGETQYF
-,TRBV6-5,TRBJ2-1,CASSPGDQDYNEQFF
-,TRBV6-1,TRBJ2-7,CASTIESGSYEQYF
-,TRBV5-6,TRBJ2-5,CASSFRTRPVVETQYF
-,TRBV30,TRBJ2-1,CAWRTVYNEQFF
TRBD1,TRBV14,TRBJ1-1,CASSQTFRTGEAFF
-,TRBV27,TRBJ1-1,CASSSNTEAFF
TRBD2,TRBV6-1,TRBJ2-7,CASSEGGGCEYF
-,TRBV5-1,TRBJ2-1,CASSLGGESYNEQFF